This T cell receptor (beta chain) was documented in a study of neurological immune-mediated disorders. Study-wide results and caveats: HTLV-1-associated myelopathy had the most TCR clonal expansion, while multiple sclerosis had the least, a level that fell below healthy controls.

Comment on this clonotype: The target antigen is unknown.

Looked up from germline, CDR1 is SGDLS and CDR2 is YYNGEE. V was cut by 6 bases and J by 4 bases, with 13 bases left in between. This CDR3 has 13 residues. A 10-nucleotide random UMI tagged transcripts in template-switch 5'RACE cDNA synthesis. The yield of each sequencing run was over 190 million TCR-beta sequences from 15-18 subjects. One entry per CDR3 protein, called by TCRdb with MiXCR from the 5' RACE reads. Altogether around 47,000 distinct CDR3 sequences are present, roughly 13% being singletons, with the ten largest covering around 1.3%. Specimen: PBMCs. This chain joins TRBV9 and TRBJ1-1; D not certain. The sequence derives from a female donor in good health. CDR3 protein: CASTKGAGTEAFF. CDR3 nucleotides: TGTGCCAGCACCAAGGGCGCGGGCACTGAAGCTTTCTTT.